In its sample, the clone carrying this T cell receptor (beta chain) was seen a few times. The extraction recovered at least 6 micrograms of total RNA per sample. A second PCR, run for about 7 to 12 cycles, used a sample-barcoded 5' primer plus a J-beta primer mix. The template-switch adaptor was a 5' adaptor with 12 random nucleotides. It tagged each cDNA molecule. TCRdb used MiXCR to reprocess the 5' RACE reads, holding one entry per CDR3 protein. The sample holds fewer than 600,000 distinct CDR3 sequences; roughly a quarter are singletons and the top ten take approximately 3.3%. This record comes from a study of blood T cells in healthy people across ages. V lost 6 bases, J lost 3 bases, and 11 bases lay in between. This CDR3 spans 14 amino acids. CDR1 and CDR2 (germline): MNHEY, SMNVEV (reference sequence). The sample was also linked to a second study, of T cells of mothers and their children. That report notes: Maternal samples each gave over 8 million TCR beta CDR3 reads, and child samples roughly 3 million each. Detection of persistent microchimeric T cell clones did not occur.

The source material was blood. This TCR was recovered from a boy aged 2 to 10 in good health. V gene TRBV27 combines with J gene TRBJ2-2, with D tentatively TRBD1 or TRBD2 (5 bases each). In nucleotides, the CDR3 is TGTGCCAGCAGCCCGGGACCCTACACCGGGGAGCTGTTTTTT. It codes for CASSPGPYTGELFF.